Listed here are 18 T cell receptor beta chains from one sample, sequenced in a study of neurological immune-mediated disorders. One entry per CDR3 protein results from TCRdb running MiXCR on the 5' RACE reads. The sample lists around 50,000 distinct CDR3 sequences; 3.8% were seen once. The specimen sequenced was PBMCs. The receptors derive from a man in his 60s with multiple sclerosis.

In this sample, this clonotype turned up a few times. V usage is TRBV14 and J usage is TRBJ2-1; no clear D. CDR3 length: 15 amino acids. Between the trimmed V and J ends, which lost 1 base and 6 bases, there was a span of 13 bases. Germline CDR1 reads SGHDN; CDR2 reads FVKESK. For the CDR3, the DNA is TGTGCCAGCAGCCAAGCAGATACGTGGTTCAATGAGCAGTTCTTC. Residues: CASSQADTWFNEQFF.

This clonotype was seen ten or more times. The chain joins TRBV2 to TRBJ2-3, with 7 bases aligning to TRBD1. The V and J ends lost 6 bases and 4 bases, in that order; junction bases with no gene match: 7. Germline V gene lookup returns CDR1 SNHLY and CDR2 FYNNEI. This CDR3 is 14 amino acids long. For the CDR3, the DNA is TGTGCCAGCAGGATACAGGGGCTTGCAGATACGCAGTATTTT. It translates to CASRIQGLADTQYF. The full variable domain, its missing parts supplied by reference TRBV2 and TRBJ2-3, is EPEVTQTPSHQVTQMGQEVILRCVPISNHLYFYWYRQILGQKVEFLVSFYNNEISEKSEIFDDQFSVERPDGSNFTLKIRSTKLEDSAMYFCASRIQGLADTQYFGPGTRLTVL.

This clonotype appeared many times. The chain couples TRBV5-6 to TRBJ2-2; D unresolved. The V gene's germline CDR1 is SGHDT and CDR2 YYEEEE. This CDR3 has 14 residues. Between the trimmed V and J ends, which lost 0 bases and 1 base, there was a span of 4 bases. CDR3 bases: TGTGCCAGCAGCTTGGGGCAGAACACCGGGGAGCTGTTTTTT. Translation gives CASSLGQNTGELFF.

This clonotype was detected ten times or more. The chain employs TRBV7-6 and TRBJ1-5, with D possibly being TRBD1 (5 bases). The CDR3 is made up of 13 amino acids. Trimming took 4 bases from V and 5 from J, leaving 9 bases between them. CDR1 SGHVS and CDR2 FNYEAQ come from the germline V gene. Here the CDR3 DNA reads TGTGCCAGCAGCTCCAGGGTCGATCAGCCCCAGCATTTT. Amino acids: CASSSRVDQPQHF.

In regard to this clonotype: Germline is not matched at one junction end, which may reflect a read error. The V call is TRBV29-1, the J call TRBJ1-5; the D is unclear. Germline V CDR1 and CDR2: SQVTM, ANQGSEA. CDR3 size: 13 residues. The CDR3 region is CSVDLRGHKTQNF. The CDR3, as DNA: TGCAGCGTTGATTTGAGAGGCCATAAGACCCAGAATTTT.

This clonotype was counted ten times or more. This chain uses TRBV29-1 with TRBJ1-5, with D unresolved. The ends were cut back, 4 bases at V and 1 base at J, with 5 bases in the middle. The V gene's germline CDR1 is SQVTM and CDR2 ANQGSEA. This CDR3 has 12 residues. CDR3 residues: CSVGLSNQPQHF. CDR3 in DNA: TGCAGCGTTGGGCTGAGCAATCAGCCCCAGCATTTT.

In this sample, this clonotype turned up many times. This chain joins TRBV11-2 and TRBJ2-1, with TRBD2 matching 9 bases. The CDR3 has 18 residues. The trim removed 5 bases at V and 5 bases at J, leaving 16 bases unmatched. Germline V CDR1 and CDR2: SGHAT, FQNNGV. The CDR3 is CASSIAIGGRAGDNEQFF. The CDR3 coding sequence is TGTGCCAGCAGCATAGCCATTGGCGGGAGGGCCGGGGACAATGAGCAGTTCTTC.

This clonotype was detected ten times or more. The chain employs TRBV28 and TRBJ2-2; D unresolved. The CDR3 extends over 12 amino acids. Germline V gives CDR1 MDHEN, CDR2 SYDVKM. Trimming left V 2 bases short and J 7 bases short, with 5 bases between. CDR3 sequence: CASSLVIGELFF. CDR3 nucleotide sequence: TGTGCCAGCAGTTTAGTTATCGGGGAGCTGTTTTTT.

This clonotype has a count of ten or more. The chain combines TRBV5-1 with TRBJ2-7; D ambiguous. The CDR3 is made up of 12 amino acids. Germline lookup yields CDR1 SGHRS and CDR2 YFSETQ. The V and J ends lost 3 bases and 7 bases respectively, with 11 bases between them. CDR3 coding DNA: TGCGCCAGCAGCTCTCCATTTGAAGAGCAGTACTTC. This sequence encodes CASSSPFEEQYF.

With respect to this clonotype: Being one base from a much bigger clone, this may be a read error. This chain links TRBV6-1 with TRBJ1-1; no definite D call. Germline CDR1 MNHNS, CDR2 SASEGT. V lost 11 bases to trimming and J lost 2 bases, with 12 bases between them. This CDR3 contains 12 residues. The CDR3 DNA is TGTGCCGGCGGAGGGTCAAACACTGAAGCTTTCTTT. This sequence encodes CAGGGSNTEAFF.

At least ten counts were recorded for this clonotype. The V gene is TRBV7-3, the J gene TRBJ1-1; D is unclear. Germline assignment: CDR1 SGHTA and CDR2 FQGTGA. The germline V and J ends were trimmed by 3 bases and 6 bases, with 11 bases remaining between them. The CDR3 covers 13 residues. CDR3 coding DNA: TGTGCCAGCAGCTTTTTATCGGGGTCTGAAGCTTTCTTT. Encoded protein: CASSFLSGSEAFF.

At least ten counts were recorded for this clonotype. The chain is built from TRBV7-6 and TRBJ2-7; the match to TRBD2 covers 8 bases. The V segment lost 5 bases and the J segment 3 bases; nucleotides outside the gene matches: 3. The germline CDR1 and CDR2 sequences are SGHVS and FNYEAQ. The CDR3 is 13 amino acids. CDR3 nucleotide sequence: TGTGCCAGCAGCGTCGGGACTAGCTACGAGCAGTACTTC. Its protein is CASSVGTSYEQYF.

This clonotype was seen repeatedly, ten times or more. The V and J genes are TRBV7-9 and TRBJ2-2, with D hard to call. The CDR3 runs to 12 residues. The germline gives CDR1 SEHNR, CDR2 FQNEAQ (reference sequence). Trimming stripped 0 bases from V and 7 bases from J, with 3 bases between. For the CDR3, the DNA is TGTGCCAGCAGCTTAGCCGGCGGGGAGCTGTTTTTT. It is translated as CASSLAGGELFF.

This clonotype was observed many times. This chain uses TRBV5-1 with TRBJ1-3; D gene ambiguous. Germline lookup yields CDR1 SGHRS and CDR2 YFSETQ. Trimming stripped 4 bases from V and 3 bases from J, with 8 bases between. The CDR3 has 13 amino acids. Written as DNA, the CDR3 is TGCGCCAGCAGCGAATGGCGTGGAAACACCATATATTTT. It specifies CASSEWRGNTIYF.

Many counts were recorded for this clonotype. The chain combines TRBV15 with TRBJ1-6; D not certain. CDR1 and CDR2 from the germline V gene are LNHNV and YYDKDF (reference sequence). CDR3 length equals 12 residues. The V and J ends lost 5 bases and 7 bases respectively, with 6 bases between them. CDR3 sequence (DNA): TGTGCCACCAGCTCCATAAATTCACCCCTCCACTTT. Protein: CATSSINSPLHF. The full variable domain, completed using reference TRBV15 and TRBJ1-6, is DAMVIQNPRYQVTQFGKPVTLSCSQTLNHNVMYWYQQKSSQAPKLLFHYYDKDFNNEADTPDNFQSRRPNTSFCFLDIRSPGLGDTAMYLCATSSINSPLHFGNGTRLTVT.

The CDR3 loop reads CASSHHGDTEAFF. For the CDR3, the DNA is TGTGCCAGCAGCCACCACGGGGACACTGAAGCTTTCTTT. The chain combines TRBV14 with TRBJ1-1, with unresolved D. Trimming pared 3 bases from V and 3 bases from J, leaving 8 bases between. CDR1 and CDR2 from the germline V gene are SGHDN and FVKESK. The CDR3 loop spans 13 amino acids.

Ten or more counts support this clonotype. The chain joins TRBV12-3 or TRBV12-4 to TRBJ1-2, with TRBD1 matching 9 bases. The CDR3 extends over 14 amino acids. The junction had 10 bases not matched to a gene; V was cut back by 6 bases and J by 8 bases. DNA of the CDR3: TGTGCCAGCAGGCCGGGACAGGGTGCGGGCGGCTACACCTTC. This sequence encodes CASRPGQGAGGYTF.

This clonotype was recorded at least ten times. The rearrangement uses TRBV27 and TRBJ2-7, with D possibly called TRBD1 or TRBD2 (5 bases each). V was trimmed by 5 bases and J by 6 bases, leaving 14 bases between them. Germline assignment: CDR1 MNHEY and CDR2 SMNVEV (reference sequence). This CDR3 spans 13 amino acids. The CDR3 DNA sequence: TGTGCCAGCAGTGACCGACAGAGGGGCGAGCAGTACTTC. This codes for CASSDRQRGEQYF.